This TCR beta chain derives from a study of response to subunit inactivated influenza vaccine. V was trimmed by 6 bases and J by 2 bases, leaving 10 bases between them. The germline V gene encodes CDR1 SGHRS and CDR2 YFSETQ. The CDR3 has 13 amino acids. The table lists this clonotype with a few counts. One entry per CDR3 protein results from TCRdb running MiXCR on the RT-PCR reads. The data contain 560,000 or so distinct CDR3 sequences, 7.5% to 8.5% of them singletons. The source material was PBMCs from blood, sampled around 25 months after vaccination. The clonotype was recovered from a man aged 50 to 75 who received an inactivated influenza vaccine. V gene TRBV5-1 combines with J gene TRBJ2-3; D may be TRBD1 (6 bases). CDR3 sequence reads: CASKDSNTDTQYF. The DNA for the CDR3 is TGCGCCAGCAAGGACAGCAACACAGATACGCAGTATTTT.